This TCR beta chain stems from a study of T-cell memory formation after mild COVID-19. Study-level points and caveats: Mainly CM and EM harbored the contracting CD4+ clones; mainly EMRA harbored the CD8+ ones. Day 15 to 85 contracting clones showed balanced CD4/CD8; day 15 to 37 expanders favored CD4+.

Each CDR3 protein is one row after TCRdb ran MiXCR on the 5' RACE reads. The top ten hold about an eighth of the sample, which has 450,000 to 650,000 distinct CDR3 sequences, 20% seen once. To note about this clonotype: Its matching antigen is unknown.

Trimming removed 3 bases from V and 12 bases from J; junction bases left unmatched: 2. This CDR3 spans 10 amino acids. The germline gives CDR1 GTSNPN, CDR2 SVGIG (reference sequence). Sequenced input: PBMCs or a T cell subset sorted from them (not recorded which). This sequence originates from an adult woman who had mild COVID-19 (a few samples of this study predate the infection). Cell type and time point are not known. The chain uses TRBV30 and TRBJ2-1; TRBD2 agrees at 7 bases. The CDR3 spells CAWSSGGQFF. The DNA for the CDR3 is TGTGCCTGGAGCTCGGGGGGGCAGTTCTTC.